This TCR beta chain was obtained from a study of graft-versus-host responses after intestinal transplantation. Whole-study findings and limits: GvH clones turned up in recipient marrow; some had shown up first in ileum or blood.

As regards this clone: The target antigen is unknown.

CDR3 length: 13 amino acids. Germline assignment: CDR1 MGHDK and CDR2 SYGVNS. Trimming took off 8 bases at V and 4 bases at J, with 14 bases between the two ends. Here immunoSEQ multiplex PCR was the method, and the copy in TCRdb shows in-frame clones only, minus some. The sample carries 35,000 to 45,000 clones, roughly 89% recorded once. The sequence was collected from a human patient who received an intestinal transplant, so some T cells may come from the graft donor. The rearrangement uses TRBV25-1 and TRBJ2-5; D is perhaps TRBD1 or TRBD2 (6 bases each). Source: PBMCs, taken 260 to 280 days after transplant. In DNA form, the CDR3 reads TGTGCCAGCTTAGGAGGGGGAGGAGAGACCCAGTACTTC. It translates to CASLGGGGETQYF.